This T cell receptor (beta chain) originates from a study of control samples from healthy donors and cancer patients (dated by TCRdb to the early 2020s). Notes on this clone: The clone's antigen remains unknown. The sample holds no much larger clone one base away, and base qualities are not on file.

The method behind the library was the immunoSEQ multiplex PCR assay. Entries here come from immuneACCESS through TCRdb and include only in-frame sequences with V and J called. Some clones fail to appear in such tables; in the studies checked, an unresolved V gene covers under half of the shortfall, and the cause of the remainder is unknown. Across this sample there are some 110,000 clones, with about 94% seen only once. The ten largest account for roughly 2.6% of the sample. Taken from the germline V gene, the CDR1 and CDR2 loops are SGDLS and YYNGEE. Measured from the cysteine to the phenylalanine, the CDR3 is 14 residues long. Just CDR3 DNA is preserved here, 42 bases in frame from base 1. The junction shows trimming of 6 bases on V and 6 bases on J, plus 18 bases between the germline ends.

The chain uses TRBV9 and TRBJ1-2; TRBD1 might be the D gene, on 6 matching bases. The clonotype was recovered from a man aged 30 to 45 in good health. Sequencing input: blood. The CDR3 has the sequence CASTPVQGSDGYTF. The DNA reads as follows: TGTGCCAGCACCCCCGTCCAGGGGAGCGATGGCTACACCTTC.